A selection of T cell receptor beta chains follows, all from one sample in a study of technical replicates of blood from a handful of donors. The method was immunoSEQ multiplex PCR; TCRdb's version includes in-frame clones alone and lacks a portion of them. The profile shows 76,000 or so clones, 65% to 90% of them singletons. Material: PBMCs. The receptors shown here come from a human donor in good health. Some clones in this sample may be carry-over from other donors' samples. Both conserved end residues are part of each CDR3. A D gene is named only where the DNA matches it firmly. Clone size appears in some rows only: once, few, many, or a class for an expanded clone.

-,-,TRBJ1-6,TRBV19,TGTGCCAGTAGTATTTCGGGGTTTGATTCACCCCTCCACTTT,CASSISGFDSPLHF
TRBD1,-,TRBJ2-5,TRBV11-2,TGTGCCAGCAGCTTAGAAGGGACAGCCCAAGAGACCCAGTACTTC,CASSLEGTAQETQYF
-,-,TRBJ1-1,TRBV29-1,TGCAGCGTTGGTTCCTCCAGGAACACTGAAGCTTTCTTT,CSVGSSRNTEAFF
TRBD2,-,TRBJ2-3,TRBV12-5,TGTGCTAGTGGTCATGAGCGGGAGGGCCGGGGGCGGGCGCAGTATTTT,CASGHEREGRGRAQYF
-,-,TRBJ1-6,TRBV27,TGTGCCAGCAGTTTATCCCCTCAGGGGCCGAGCTCCTATAATTCACCCCTCCACTTT,CASSLSPQGPSSYNSPLHF
-,-,TRBJ1-4,TRBV5-1,TGCGCCAGCAGCTTGTTGGCTCAGGGCGGTGAAAAACTGTTTTTT,CASSLLAQGGEKLFF
TRBD1,-,TRBJ2-1,TRBV2,TGTGCCAGCAGAGAGACAGGGGGCCGTAATGAGCAGTTCTTC,CASRETGGRNEQFF
-,-,TRBJ2-3,TRBV5-1,TGCGCCAGCAGCTTGTGGGCCGCTGGAGGGACAGATACGCAGTATTTT,CASSLWAAGGTDTQYF
-,once,TRBJ2-7,TRBV18,TGTGCCAGCTCACCAGGGGTAATAGGGAGTGGTGAGCAGTACTTC,CASSPGVIGSGEQYF
-,-,TRBJ1-5,TRBV2,TGTGCCAGCTCCCGGGGGGCCGGCAATCAGCCCCAGCATTTT,CASSRGAGNQPQHF
-,-,TRBJ2-2,TRBV6-5,TGTGCCAGCAGTACTTCTAGAGCCGGGGAGCTGTTTTTT,CASSTSRAGELFF
TRBD1,-,TRBJ2-7,TRBV5-1,TGCGCCAGCAGTCAGACAGGGGGCGCAACCTACGAGCAGTACTTC,CASSQTGGATYEQYF
TRBD1,-,TRBJ2-1,TRBV7-9,TGTGCCAGCAGCTTAGTAACAGGGGGCAGTGAGCAGTTCTTC,CASSLVTGGSEQFF
TRBD2,-,TRBJ2-5,TRBV10-1,TGCGCCAGCAGGGTATCTAGCGGGTCAAAAGAGACCCAGTACTTC,CASRVSSGSKETQYF
TRBD1,-,TRBJ2-3,TRBV7-2,TGTGCCAGCAGCTCTAATCGGGGACAGACAGATACGCAGTATTTT,CASSSNRGQTDTQYF
-,-,TRBJ2-7,TRBV7-8,TGTGCCAGCAGCGGACAGAACTACGAGCAGTACTTC,CASSGQNYEQYF
-,-,TRBJ1-3,TRBV29-1,TGCAGCGTTCAGCAGGACTCTGGAAACACCATATATTTT,CSVQQDSGNTIYF
-,-,TRBJ1-2,TRBV18,TGTGCCAGCTCACCGATTCAGGGTGGCTACACCTTC,CASSPIQGGYTF
TRBD2,-,TRBJ2-5,TRBV7-3,TGTGCCAGCAGCGCCAGGACTAGCGGACAAGAGACCCAGTACTTC,CASSARTSGQETQYF
-,-,TRBJ2-2,TRBV11-3,TGTGCCAGCAGCTTATCGGGAGTGAACACCGGGGAGCTGTTTTTT,CASSLSGVNTGELFF
TRBD1,-,TRBJ2-7,TRBV5-4,TGTGCCAGCAGCATAGGACAGGGGTCACTGAAACCCTACGAGCAGTACTTC,CASSIGQGSLKPYEQYF
-,-,TRBJ2-7,TRBV4-1,TGCGCCAGCAGCCGGGACACACTCTCCTACGAGCAGTACTTC,CASSRDTLSYEQYF
TRBD2,-,TRBJ2-7,TRBV7-2,TGTGCCAGCAGCCAGGGACTAGCGGGAGGGAGACCCTACGAGCAGTACTTC,CASSQGLAGGRPYEQYF
TRBD1,-,TRBJ2-7,TRBV25-1,TGTGCCAGCAGTGACCGCCAAGGACAGGGGTTATACGAGCAGTACTTC,CASSDRQGQGLYEQYF
TRBD2,-,TRBJ2-1,TRBV10-3,TGTGCCATCAGCGGACTAGCGGGGACTAATGAGCAGTTCTTC,CAISGLAGTNEQFF
-,many,TRBJ2-1,TRBV13,TGTGCCAGCAGCCAGGGTTTAGGGGAGCAGTTCTTC,CASSQGLGEQFF
-,-,TRBJ2-5,TRBV30,TGTGCCTGGATGGGCCAGATAACCCAAGAGACCCAGTACTTC,CAWMGQITQETQYF
-,-,TRBJ1-5,TRBV27,TGTGCCAGCAGTTCCCGAGGGGGTTCGGGGCAGCCCCAGCATTTT,CASSSRGGSGQPQHF
-,-,TRBJ1-5,TRBV9,TGTGCCAGCAGCACTACTGTGGATCAGCCCCAGCATTTT,CASSTTVDQPQHF
TRBD2,-,TRBJ2-1,TRBV7-6,TGTGCCAGCAGCGCGGGGACTAGCGACAACAATGAGCAGTTCTTC,CASSAGTSDNNEQFF
TRBD2,few,TRBJ2-7,TRBV5-5,TGTGCCAGCAGCTTGGAAGCGGGAGCAAGGGAGCAGTACTTC,CASSLEAGAREQYF
TRBD1,-,TRBJ2-5,TRBV5-1,TGCGCCAGCAGCTCGACAGGGCGTGAACAAGAGACCCAGTACTTC,CASSSTGREQETQYF
-,few,TRBJ2-2,TRBV9,TGTGCCAGCAGCGTACTAGCGGGGGAGCTGTTTTTT,CASSVLAGELFF
-,-,TRBJ2-3,TRBV20-1,TGCAGTGCCCTTGCCGGAGATACGCAGTATTTT,CSALAGDTQYF
TRBD1,-,TRBJ1-1,TRBV27,TGTGCCAGCAGTGCCTCGACAGGGCGGGCTGAAGCTTTCTTT,CASSASTGRAEAFF
TRBD2,medium-sized,TRBJ2-3,TRBV4-3,TGCGCCAGCAGCCACTCAGCCTTAGCGGGAGTAGCGGATACGCAGTATTTT,CASSHSALAGVADTQYF
-,-,TRBJ2-5,TRBV30,TGTGCCTGGAGTCGGACTCCGTCAGAGACCCAGTACTTC,CAWSRTPSETQYF
TRBD1,-,TRBJ1-4,TRBV7-8,TGTGCCAGCAGCCTACGGACAGGGTCCTTAACTAATGAAAAACTGTTTTTT,CASSLRTGSLTNEKLFF
-,-,TRBJ2-1,TRBV29-1,TGCAGCGTTGTCGCGGGCCATAATGAGCAGTTCTTC,CSVVAGHNEQFF
-,-,TRBJ1-1,TRBV4-3,TGCGCCAGCAGCCCTGGTGGGAGGAACACTGAAGCTTTCTTT,CASSPGGRNTEAFF
TRBD2,-,TRBJ2-5,TRBV7-9,TGTGCCAGCAGCCCCCGGGCTAGCGGGAGGGAGACCCAGTACTTC,CASSPRASGRETQYF
TRBD1,few,TRBJ2-7,TRBV7-2,TGTGCCAGCAGCTCGGGACAGAGCTCCTACGAGCAGTACTTC,CASSSGQSSYEQYF
-,few,TRBJ1-5,TRBV9,TGTGCCAGCAGCGTAGGGCAGTATCAGCCCCAGCATTTT,CASSVGQYQPQHF
-,-,TRBJ2-1,TRBV11-1,TGTGCCAGCAGTCGATCTTCGGGAGCAGGGTGGGGGAATGAGCAGTTCTTC,CASSRSSGAGWGNEQFF
-,-,TRBJ2-1,TRBV19,TGTGCCAGTAGTATATCCCTCCTCAATGAGCAGTTCTTC,CASSISLLNEQFF
TRBD1,-,TRBJ2-2,TRBV7-3,TGTGCCAGCAGCTTCGGACAGGGTATAAGCGGGGAGCTGTTTTTT,CASSFGQGISGELFF
-,-,TRBJ2-7,TRBV10-2,TGCGCCAGCAGTGAAGGCAGGGACTACGAGCAGTACTTC,CASSEGRDYEQYF
-,many,TRBJ2-1,TRBV7-2,TGTGCCAGCAGCACCCGGGGGCTAGCGGCCAATGAGCAGTTCTTC,CASSTRGLAANEQFF
-,-,TRBJ2-5,TRBV5-1,TGCGCCAGCAGCTTGGGACGGGAACAAGAGACCCAGTACTTC,CASSLGREQETQYF
-,-,TRBJ1-1,TRBV7-9,TGTGCCAGCAGCCCTCAGGGAGGGCGCGACACTGAAGCTTTCTTT,CASSPQGGRDTEAFF
-,-,TRBJ2-1,TRBV9,TGTGCCAGCAGCATCTCTACTAGTGGTGAGCAGTTCTTC,CASSISTSGEQFF
TRBD2,once,TRBJ2-5,TRBV7-8,TGTGCCAGCAGCTTACGTTATAGCGGGGCCCAAGAGACCCAGTACTTC,CASSLRYSGAQETQYF
-,-,TRBJ1-2,TRBV4-2,TGTGCCAGCAGCCAAGACGAGCACCCTATCTATGGCTACACCTTC,CASSQDEHPIYGYTF
TRBD1,-,TRBJ1-2,TRBV5-6,TGTGCCAGCAGCCGAGGGACAGGGGGAGCCTATGGCTACACCTTC,CASSRGTGGAYGYTF
TRBD1,-,TRBJ1-1,TRBV4-1,TGCGCCAGCAGCCAAGGCATGGGGACAGGGGGCGAGGGAGCTTTCTTT,CASSQGMGTGGEGAFF